These 5 T cell receptor beta chains came from one sample sequenced in a study of shared clonotypes between healthy human individuals. Sequencing used immunoSEQ multiplex PCR; TCRdb keeps in-frame clones, though not all of them. The sample holds about 79,000 clones, 60% to 65% seen once. The sequenced sample consisted of memory CD8+ T cells sorted from blood. Documented subset: CD45RO+ cells pooled with CCR7-negative TemRA cells. These receptors were taken from a man aged 25-45 years in good health.

The gene calls are TRBV30 and TRBJ2-7; TRBD1 might be the D (6 bases). The CDR3 extends over 14 amino acids. Germline CDR1 and CDR2: GTSNPN and SVGIG (reference sequence). Trimming removed 3 bases from V and 0 bases from J, with 12 bases in between. The CDR3 loop reads CAWRRDTSSYEQYF. CDR3 sequence (DNA): TGTGCCTGGAGGAGGGACACCAGCTCCTACGAGCAGTACTTC.

This rearrangement joins TRBV5-1 to TRBJ2-2; D remains unclear. Trimming stripped 2 bases from V and 0 bases from J, with 8 bases between. Per the germline V gene, CDR1 is SGHRS and CDR2 is YFSETQ. The CDR3 contains 15 residues. The CDR3 bases are TGCGCCAGCAGCTTCGACACAGCGAACACCGGGGAGCTGTTTTTT. This codes for CASSFDTANTGELFF.

This clone was counted between two and nine times. V and J are TRBV11-2 and TRBJ1-5, with a possible D match to TRBD1 (5 bases). Germline lookup yields CDR1 SGHAT and CDR2 FQNNGV. V was clipped by 0 bases and J by 6 bases, with 12 bases between them. This CDR3 has 15 amino acids. In DNA form, the CDR3 reads TGTGCCAGCAGCTTAGATTTTGGGGCCGCTCAGCCCCAGCATTTT. Residues: CASSLDFGAAQPQHF.

In DNA form, the CDR3 reads TGTGCCAGCAGCTTAGAGTGGGACAGCGGGAATGAGCAGTTCTTC. This sequence encodes CASSLEWDSGNEQFF. V gene TRBV7-2 combines with J gene TRBJ2-1; a weak D match, TRBD1 (7 bases). The CDR3 has 15 amino acids. Germline CDR1 SGHTA, CDR2 FQGNSA. Deletions cut 1 base from V and 7 bases from J, with 14 bases between.

The chain carries TRBV5-4 and TRBJ1-1; a possible D gene is TRBD1 (5 bases). This CDR3 region has 13 residues. Germline V gene sequence: CDR1 SGHNT, CDR2 YYREEE (reference sequence). V lost 4 bases and J lost 1, with 8 bases in between. The CDR3 nucleotides read TGTGCCAGCAGCAGGGACGGGAACACTGAAGCTTTCTTT. Its translation is CASSRDGNTEAFF.